This T cell receptor (beta chain) was profiled in a study of T cell repertoires in cytomegalovirus infection. Study-wide background: HLA-B-restricted CMV epitopes that are well studied were used alongside recently identified HLA-C-restricted ones. Public TCR beta signatures indicated both CMV infection and matching HLA type.

For this clonotype: The target antigen is unknown.

General study results and limits: Dominant in the ex vivo response were TCR beta clonotypes restricted by HLA-C and specific for CMV. Cumulated frequencies of public TCR beta families served to identify carriers of CMV plus the relevant HLA.

V lost 1 base, J lost 5 bases, and 15 bases lay in between. The V gene's germline CDR1 is SGHAT and CDR2 FQNNGV. The CDR3 loop spans 15 amino acids. One entry per CDR3 protein results from TCRdb running MiXCR on the reads. The sample carries roughly 150,000 distinct CDR3 sequences, about a fifth recorded once. The sample in question was CD8+ T cells from cultured PBMCs, obtained from culture after CMV antigen stimulation. The V and J genes are TRBV11-2 and TRBJ2-7, with a tentative D call TRBD2 (5 bases). The source of this sequence is a human donor in good health (CMV status not recorded). Some clones in this sample may be carry-over from other donors' samples. Here the CDR3 DNA reads TGTGCCAGCAGCTTAGGCCCGGGATATTCGGACGAGCAGTACTTC. It encodes CASSLGPGYSDEQYF.